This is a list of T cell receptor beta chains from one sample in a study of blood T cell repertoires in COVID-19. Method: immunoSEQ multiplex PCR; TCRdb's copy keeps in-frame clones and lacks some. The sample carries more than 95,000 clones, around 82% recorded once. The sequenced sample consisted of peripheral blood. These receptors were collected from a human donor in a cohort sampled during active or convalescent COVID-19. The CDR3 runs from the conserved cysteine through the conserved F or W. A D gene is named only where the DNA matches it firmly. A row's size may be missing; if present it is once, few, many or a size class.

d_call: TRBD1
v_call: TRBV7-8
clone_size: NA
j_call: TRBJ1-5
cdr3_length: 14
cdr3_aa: CASSQVRGDQPQHF
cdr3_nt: TGTGCCAGCAGCCAAGTCAGGGGGGATCAGCCCCAGCATTTT

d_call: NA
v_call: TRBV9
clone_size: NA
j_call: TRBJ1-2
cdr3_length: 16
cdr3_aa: CASSVVPPAGDYGYTF
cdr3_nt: TGTGCCAGCAGCGTAGTGCCCCCGGCGGGGGACTATGGCTACACCTTC

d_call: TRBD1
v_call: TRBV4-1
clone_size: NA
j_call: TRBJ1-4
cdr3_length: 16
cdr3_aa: CASSQTPGTGNEKLFF
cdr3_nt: TGCGCCAGCAGCCAAACACCCGGGACAGGGAATGAAAAACTGTTTTTT

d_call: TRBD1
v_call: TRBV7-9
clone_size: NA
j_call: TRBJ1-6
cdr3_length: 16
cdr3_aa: CASSHGQGSYNSPLHF
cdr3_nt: TGTGCCAGCAGCCACGGACAGGGGTCCTATAATTCACCCCTCCACTTT

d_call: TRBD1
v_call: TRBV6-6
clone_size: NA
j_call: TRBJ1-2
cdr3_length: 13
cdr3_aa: CASRQDRDHGYTF
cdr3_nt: TGTGCCAGCAGGCAAGACAGGGACCATGGCTACACCTTC

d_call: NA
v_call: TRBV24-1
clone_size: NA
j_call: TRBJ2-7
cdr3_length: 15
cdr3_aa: CATSDLRFGEWEQYF
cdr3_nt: TGTGCCACCAGTGATTTGCGGTTCGGGGAGTGGGAGCAGTACTTC

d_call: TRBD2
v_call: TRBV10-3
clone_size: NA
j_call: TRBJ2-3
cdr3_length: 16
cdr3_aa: CAISRTSGGSTDTQYF
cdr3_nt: TGTGCCATCAGCCGGACTAGCGGGGGGTCCACAGATACGCAGTATTTT

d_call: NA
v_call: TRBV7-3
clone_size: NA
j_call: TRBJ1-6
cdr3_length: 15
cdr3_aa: CASSFNGQGYSPLHF
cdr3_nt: TGTGCCAGCAGCTTTAATGGGCAGGGTTATTCACCCCTCCACTTT

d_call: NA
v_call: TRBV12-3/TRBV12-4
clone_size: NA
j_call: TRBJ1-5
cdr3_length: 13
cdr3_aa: CASTRTVHQPQHF
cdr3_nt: TGTGCCAGCACCCGGACAGTGCATCAGCCCCAGCATTTT

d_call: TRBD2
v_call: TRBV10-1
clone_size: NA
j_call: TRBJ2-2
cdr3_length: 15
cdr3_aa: CASSELAGIGGELFF
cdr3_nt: TGCGCCAGCAGTGAGCTAGCGGGTATTGGCGGGGAGCTGTTTTTT

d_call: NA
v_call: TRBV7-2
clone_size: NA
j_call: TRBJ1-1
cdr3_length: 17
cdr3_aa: CASSLLGAKGLSTEAFF
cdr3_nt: TGTGCCAGCAGCTTATTGGGGGCCAAAGGATTGAGCACTGAAGCTTTCTTT

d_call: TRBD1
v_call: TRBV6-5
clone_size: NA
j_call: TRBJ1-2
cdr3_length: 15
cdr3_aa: CASRPARGANYGYTF
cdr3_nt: TGTGCCAGCAGACCTGCCAGGGGGGCTAACTATGGCTACACCTTC

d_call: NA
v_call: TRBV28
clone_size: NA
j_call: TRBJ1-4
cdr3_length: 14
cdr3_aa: CASSLRGIQEKLFF
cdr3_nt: TGTGCCAGCAGTTTGAGGGGGATCCAGGAAAAACTGTTTTTT

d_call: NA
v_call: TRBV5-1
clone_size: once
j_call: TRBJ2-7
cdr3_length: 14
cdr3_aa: CASSLGTPLGEQYF
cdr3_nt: TGCGCCAGCAGCTTGGGGACACCCTTGGGCGAGCAGTACTTC

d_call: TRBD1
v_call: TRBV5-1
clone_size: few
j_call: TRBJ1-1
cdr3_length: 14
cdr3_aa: CASSGQGINTEAFF
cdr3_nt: TGCGCCAGCAGCGGACAGGGCATCAACACTGAAGCTTTCTTT

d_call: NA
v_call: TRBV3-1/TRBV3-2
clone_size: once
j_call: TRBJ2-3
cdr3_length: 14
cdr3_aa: CASSQDPVIDTQYF
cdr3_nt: TGTGCCAGCAGCCAAGACCCAGTTATTGATACGCAGTATTTT

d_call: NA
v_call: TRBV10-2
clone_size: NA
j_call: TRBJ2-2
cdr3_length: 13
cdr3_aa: CASRGSNTGELFF
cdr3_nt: TGCGCCAGCAGGGGCTCCAACACCGGGGAGCTGTTTTTT

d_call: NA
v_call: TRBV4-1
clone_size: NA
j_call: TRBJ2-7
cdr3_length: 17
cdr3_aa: CASSQGSYRDTAYEQYF
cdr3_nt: TGCGCCAGCAGCCAGGGTAGTTACCGGGACACGGCCTACGAGCAGTACTTC

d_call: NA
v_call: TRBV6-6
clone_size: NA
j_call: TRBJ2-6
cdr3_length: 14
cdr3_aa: CASSYSQGSKVLTF
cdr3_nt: TGTGCCAGCAGTTACTCCCAGGGCTCCAAGGTCCTGACTTTC

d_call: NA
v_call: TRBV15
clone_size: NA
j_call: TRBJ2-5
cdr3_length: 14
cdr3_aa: CATSRPGAQETQYF
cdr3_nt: TGTGCCACCAGCCGACCGGGAGCCCAAGAGACCCAGTACTTC

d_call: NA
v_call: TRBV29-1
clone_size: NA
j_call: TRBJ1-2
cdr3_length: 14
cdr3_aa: CSVDQRRGNYGYTF
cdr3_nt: TGCAGCGTTGACCAGCGCCGGGGGAACTATGGCTACACCTTC

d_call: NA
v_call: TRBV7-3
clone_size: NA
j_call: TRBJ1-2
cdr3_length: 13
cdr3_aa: CASSFGTEGGYTF
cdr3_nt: TGTGCCAGCAGCTTCGGGACGGAGGGGGGCTACACCTTC

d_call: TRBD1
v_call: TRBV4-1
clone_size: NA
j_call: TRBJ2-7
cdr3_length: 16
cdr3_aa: CASSQERGQGFNEQYF
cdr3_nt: TGCGCCAGCAGCCAAGAGAGGGGACAGGGGTTCAACGAGCAGTACTTC

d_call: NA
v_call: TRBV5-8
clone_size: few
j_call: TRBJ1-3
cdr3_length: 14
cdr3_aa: CASRPTDSGNTIYF
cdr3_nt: TGTGCCAGCAGACCGACAGACTCTGGAAACACCATATATTTT

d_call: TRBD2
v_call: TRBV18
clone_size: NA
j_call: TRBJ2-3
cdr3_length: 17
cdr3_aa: CASSSGLAGGAADTQYF
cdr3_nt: TGTGCCAGCTCATCGGGACTAGCGGGGGGGGCAGCCGATACGCAGTATTTT

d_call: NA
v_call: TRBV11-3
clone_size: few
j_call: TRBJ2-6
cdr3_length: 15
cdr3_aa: CASSPRGSGANVLTF
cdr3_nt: TGTGCCAGCAGCCCAAGGGGGTCTGGGGCCAACGTCCTGACTTTC

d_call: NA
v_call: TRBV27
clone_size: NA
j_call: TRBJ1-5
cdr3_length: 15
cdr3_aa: CASSLSSSGIQPQHF
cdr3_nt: TGTGCCAGCAGTTTATCGAGTAGCGGGATTCAGCCCCAGCATTTT

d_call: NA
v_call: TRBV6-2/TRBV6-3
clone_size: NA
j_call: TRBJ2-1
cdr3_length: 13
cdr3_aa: CASSWGQYNEQFF
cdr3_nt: TGTGCCAGCAGTTGGGGGCAATACAATGAGCAGTTCTTC

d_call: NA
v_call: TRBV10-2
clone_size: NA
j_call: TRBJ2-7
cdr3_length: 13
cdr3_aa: CASRETESYEQYF
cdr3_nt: TGCGCCAGCAGAGAGACAGAATCCTACGAGCAGTACTTC

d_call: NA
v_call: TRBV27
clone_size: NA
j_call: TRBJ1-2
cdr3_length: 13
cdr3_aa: CASSLNVGYGYTF
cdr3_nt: TGTGCCAGCAGCCTCAACGTCGGTTATGGCTACACCTTC

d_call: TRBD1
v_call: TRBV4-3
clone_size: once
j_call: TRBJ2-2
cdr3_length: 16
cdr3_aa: CASSQQQGASTGELFF
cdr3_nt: TGCGCCAGCAGCCAGCAACAGGGGGCGAGCACCGGGGAGCTGTTTTTT

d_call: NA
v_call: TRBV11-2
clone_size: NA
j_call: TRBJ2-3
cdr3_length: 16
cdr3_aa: CASSLVGGGHTDTQYF
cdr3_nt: TGTGCCAGCAGCTTAGTTGGGGGGGGGCACACAGATACGCAGTATTTT

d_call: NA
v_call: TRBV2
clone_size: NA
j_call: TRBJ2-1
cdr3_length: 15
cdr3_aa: CASKVLGTIYNEQFF
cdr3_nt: TGTGCCAGCAAAGTTTTAGGGACAATCTACAATGAGCAGTTCTTC

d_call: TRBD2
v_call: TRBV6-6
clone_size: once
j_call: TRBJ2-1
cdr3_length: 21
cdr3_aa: CASSHRASGNGGAPLDNEQFF
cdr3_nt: TGTGCCAGCAGTCATCGGGCGTCGGGGAACGGGGGGGCCCCCCTTGACAATGAGCAGTTCTTC

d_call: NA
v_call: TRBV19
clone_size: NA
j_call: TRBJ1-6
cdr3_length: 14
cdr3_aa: CASSIWGGDSPLHF
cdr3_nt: TGTGCCAGTAGTATTTGGGGGGGGGATTCACCCCTCCACTTT

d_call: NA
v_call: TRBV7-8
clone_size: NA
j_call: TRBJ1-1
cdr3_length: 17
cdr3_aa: CASSHSGGEAMNTEAFF
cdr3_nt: TGTGCCAGCAGCCACTCCGGAGGGGAAGCAATGAACACTGAAGCTTTCTTT

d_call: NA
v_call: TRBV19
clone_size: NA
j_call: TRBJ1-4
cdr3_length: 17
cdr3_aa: CASSIGRGGGTNEKLFF
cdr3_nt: TGTGCCAGTAGTATTGGGAGGGGAGGAGGAACTAATGAAAAACTGTTTTTT

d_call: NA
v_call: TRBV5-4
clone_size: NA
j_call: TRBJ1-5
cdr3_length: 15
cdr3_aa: CASSLGGRGDQPQHF
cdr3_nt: TGTGCCAGCAGCTTGGGCGGGCGGGGTGATCAGCCCCAGCATTTT

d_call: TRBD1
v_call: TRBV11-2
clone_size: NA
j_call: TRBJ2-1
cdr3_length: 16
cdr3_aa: CASSPGQGSSYNEQFF
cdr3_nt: TGTGCCAGCAGCCCCGGACAGGGTAGCTCCTACAATGAGCAGTTCTTC

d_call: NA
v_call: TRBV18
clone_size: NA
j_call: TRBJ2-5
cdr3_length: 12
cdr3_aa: CASSRRPETQYF
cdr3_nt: TGTGCCAGCTCACGGAGGCCAGAGACCCAGTACTTC

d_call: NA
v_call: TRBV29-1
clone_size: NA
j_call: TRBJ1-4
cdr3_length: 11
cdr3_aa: CSVSPGGKLFF
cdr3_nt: TGCAGCGTCTCGCCGGGGGGAAAACTGTTTTTT

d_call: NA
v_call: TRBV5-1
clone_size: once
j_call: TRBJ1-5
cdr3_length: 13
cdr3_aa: CASSLAGLQPQHF
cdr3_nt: TGCGCCAGCAGCTTGGCGGGGTTGCAGCCCCAGCATTTT

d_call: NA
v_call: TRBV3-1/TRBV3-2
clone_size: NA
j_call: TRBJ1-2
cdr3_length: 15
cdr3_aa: CASSSGYTGGDGYTF
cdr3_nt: TGTGCCAGCAGCTCGGGTTACACGGGGGGAGATGGCTACACCTTC

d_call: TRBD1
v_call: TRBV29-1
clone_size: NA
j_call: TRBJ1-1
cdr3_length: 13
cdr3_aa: CSVWTGVNTEAFF
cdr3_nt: TGCAGCGTCTGGACAGGGGTGAACACTGAAGCTTTCTTT

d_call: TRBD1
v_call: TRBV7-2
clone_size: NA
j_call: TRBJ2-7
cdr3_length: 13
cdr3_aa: CASTLTGFYEQYF
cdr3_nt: TGTGCCAGCACCCTGACAGGGTTCTACGAGCAGTACTTC

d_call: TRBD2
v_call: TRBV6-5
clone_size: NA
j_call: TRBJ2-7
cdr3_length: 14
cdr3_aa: CASSTSGGAYEQYF
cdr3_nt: TGTGCCAGCAGTACTAGCGGGGGGGCCTACGAGCAGTACTTC

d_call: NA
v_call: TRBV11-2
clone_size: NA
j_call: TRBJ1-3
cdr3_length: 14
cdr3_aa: CASSLPRDGNTIYF
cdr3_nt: TGTGCCAGCAGCCTGCCGCGGGACGGAAACACCATATATTTT

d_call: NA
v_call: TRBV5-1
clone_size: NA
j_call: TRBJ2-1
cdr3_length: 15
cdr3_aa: CASRPNQRENNEQFF
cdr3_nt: TGCGCCAGCAGGCCCAACCAGAGGGAGAACAATGAGCAGTTCTTC

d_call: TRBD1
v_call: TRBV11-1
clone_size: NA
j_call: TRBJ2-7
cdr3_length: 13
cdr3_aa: CASSQTGGYEQYF
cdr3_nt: TGTGCCAGCAGCCAGACAGGGGGCTACGAGCAGTACTTC

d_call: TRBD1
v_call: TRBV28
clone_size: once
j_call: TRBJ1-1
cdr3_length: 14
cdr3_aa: CASSSLPGQGRAFF
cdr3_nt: TGTGCCAGCAGTTCTCTCCCGGGACAGGGAAGAGCTTTCTTT

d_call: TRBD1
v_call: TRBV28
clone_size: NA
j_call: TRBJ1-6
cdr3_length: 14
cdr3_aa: CASSSLQGNSPLHF
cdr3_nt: TGTGCCAGCAGTTCACTACAGGGGAATTCACCCCTCCACTTT

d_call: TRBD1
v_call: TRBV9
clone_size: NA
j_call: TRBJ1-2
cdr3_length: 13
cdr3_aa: CASSAPDRGGYTF
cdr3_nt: TGTGCCAGCAGCGCCCCCGACAGGGGTGGCTACACCTTC

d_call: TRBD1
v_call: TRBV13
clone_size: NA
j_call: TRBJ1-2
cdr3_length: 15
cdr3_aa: CASSAGTGKGYGYTF
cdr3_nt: TGTGCCAGCAGCGCCGGGACAGGGAAGGGCTATGGCTACACCTTC

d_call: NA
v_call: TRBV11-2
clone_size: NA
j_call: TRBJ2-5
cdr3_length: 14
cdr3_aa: CASGNRVGGETQYF
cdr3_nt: TGTGCCAGCGGAAACAGGGTCGGGGGGGAGACCCAGTACTTC

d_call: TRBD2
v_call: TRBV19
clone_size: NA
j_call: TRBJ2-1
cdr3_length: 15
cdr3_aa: CASSMAGGAWNEQFF
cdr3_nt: TGTGCCAGTAGTATGGCGGGGGGGGCCTGGAATGAGCAGTTCTTC

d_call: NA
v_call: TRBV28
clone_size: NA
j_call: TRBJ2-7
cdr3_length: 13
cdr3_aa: CASSWRGPLWQYF
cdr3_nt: TGTGCCAGCAGTTGGCGGGGCCCCCTCTGGCAGTACTTC

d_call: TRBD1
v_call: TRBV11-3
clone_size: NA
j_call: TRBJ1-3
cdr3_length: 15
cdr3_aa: CASSSRGTGGNTIYF
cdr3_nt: TGTGCCAGCAGCTCGAGAGGGACAGGTGGAAACACCATATATTTT

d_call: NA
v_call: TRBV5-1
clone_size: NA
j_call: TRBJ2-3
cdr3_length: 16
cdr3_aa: CASSLPQGYSTDTQYF
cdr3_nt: TGCGCCAGCAGCTTACCACAGGGATACAGCACAGATACGCAGTATTTT

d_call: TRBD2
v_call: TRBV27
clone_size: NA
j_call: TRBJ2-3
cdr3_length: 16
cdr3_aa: CASSFRLAGGSDTQYF
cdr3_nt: TGTGCCAGCAGTTTTCGCCTAGCGGGGGGGTCGGATACGCAGTATTTT

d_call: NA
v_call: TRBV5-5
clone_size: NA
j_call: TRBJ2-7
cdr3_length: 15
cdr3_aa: CASSLGGGRRYEQYF
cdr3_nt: TGTGCCAGCAGCTTGGGGGGCGGAAGGCGCTACGAGCAGTACTTC